The rows below give T cell receptor beta chains drawn from one sample of a study of T-cell reconstitution after alpha-beta-depleted transplantation in children. TCRdb redid the calling of the PCR reads with MiXCR, one entry per CDR3 protein. Of about 110,000 distinct CDR3 sequences in the sample, about 9.3% are singletons; the top ten hold less than 35%. The source was PBMCs, collected before TCRalphabeta/CD19-depleted stem cell transplant. The receptors originated from a boy aged 2 to 9 with acute lymphoblastic leukemia, due to receive a stem cell transplant. Each CDR3 is given with its conserved first and last residue. Each record gives: J gene, D gene, V gene, CDR3 protein. D genes are given only for firm matches.

>TRBJ2-2|TRBD2|TRBV20-1
CSASTSGRGGELFF
>TRBJ2-3|TRBD2|TRBV10-3
CAISESGLAASTDTQYF
>TRBJ2-7|TRBD2|TRBV5-6
CASSAPWTSGSAGYEQYF
>TRBJ1-3|.|TRBV5-1
CASSSRPGTGNTIYF
>TRBJ1-1|.|TRBV20-1
CSAHRPISTQRSEAFF
>TRBJ1-5|TRBD1|TRBV7-9
CASSLGTGTGGNQPQHF
>TRBJ1-2|.|TRBV6-5
CASSYAGVGIDYGYTF
>TRBJ2-1|.|TRBV5-8
CASSFRPYNEQFF
>TRBJ1-3|TRBD1|TRBV7-3
CASSTGVPGNTIYF
>TRBJ2-6|.|TRBV15
CATSRAGLRHGANVLTF
>TRBJ2-3|.|TRBV29-1
CSVEDRKDTQYF
>TRBJ2-1|TRBD1|TRBV5-1
CASSQGQGFSEQFF
>TRBJ1-5|.|TRBV7-2
CASSLFGGWGNQPQHF
>TRBJ2-7|TRBD2|TRBV20-1
CSARDPGGGFIYEQYF
>TRBJ2-3|.|TRBV5-1
CASSSWTDTDTQYF
>TRBJ1-5|.|TRBV20-1
CSARSRNQPQHF
>TRBJ1-1|TRBD1|TRBV5-1
CASELGAQGGVTEAFF
>TRBJ2-1|TRBD1|TRBV20-1
CSASMIGGAMNEQFF
>TRBJ2-1|TRBD2|TRBV5-1
CASRPGLAGGTYNEQFF
>TRBJ2-3|TRBD2|TRBV6-1
CASSRDYSGDTQYF
>TRBJ2-1|TRBD2|TRBV3-1
CASSRRGGVNEQFF
>TRBJ2-5|TRBD2|TRBV5-1
CASRGAGAETQYF
>TRBJ2-1|TRBD2|TRBV19
CASGTSGRGYNEQFF
>TRBJ2-5|TRBD1|TRBV18
CASSPNRGADRTLQETQYF
>TRBJ2-2|.|TRBV6-1
CASTQGEGRTGELFF
>TRBJ1-5|.|TRBV7-9
CASSLGTGVPQHF
>TRBJ2-1|.|TRBV20-1
CSAPGRGFF
>TRBJ2-7|.|TRBV20-1
CSASNSYEQYF
>TRBJ2-4|.|TRBV7-6
CASSPEKTGSLAKNIQYF
>TRBJ1-2|.|TRBV5-1
CASSLDSRQSGYTF
>TRBJ2-2|TRBD1|TRBV5-1
CASSLPGGSAGGELFF
>TRBJ2-5|.|TRBV3-1
CASSLTMETQYF
>TRBJ2-3|.|TRBV2
CASNYPPDTQYF
>TRBJ2-7|TRBD1|TRBV4-1
CASSQARGSTGGYSYEQYF
>TRBJ1-5|.|TRBV24-1
CATSDPGLNQPQHF
>TRBJ2-7|TRBD2|TRBV20-1
CSAGSGRAFSYEQYF
>TRBJ2-7|TRBD2|TRBV10-3
CAISVTSGSEQYF
>TRBJ2-1|.|TRBV5-1
CSSSVVAQNEQFF
>TRBJ1-5|TRBD1|TRBV28
CASSHRTGINNQPQHF
>TRBJ1-6|TRBD1|TRBV5-1
CASSRQAQGSSYNSPLHF
>TRBJ2-1|TRBD2|TRBV20-1
CSAETSARSYNEQFF
>TRBJ2-1|.|TRBV5-1
CASSLDLYNEQFF